The entry below describes one T cell receptor (beta chain). Antigen specificity is unknown. These data are taken from a study of Tregs in tolerant kidney transplant recipients. General observations from the study: This study did not directly address biological reproducibility.

The protocol was immunoSEQ multiplex PCR, while the TCRdb copy is restricted to in-frame clones and leaves out a portion. The sample includes about 50,000 clones, approximately 89% of them seen just once. The nonmyeloablative bone marrow transplants came from related graft donors, with transient mixed chimerism. Losses at the gene ends were 5 bases for V and 4 bases for J; bases not matched to a gene: 5. The CDR3 is 14 amino acids. Germline-derived CDR1 and CDR2 are MNHEY and SMNVEV (reference sequence). This receptor was taken from a human patient who received a combined kidney and bone marrow transplant. Certain T cells may be donor cells from the graft. The starting material was CD8+ T cells from blood (PBMCs), obtained 12 months after the transplant. This rearrangement joins TRBV27 to TRBJ2-1; 7 bases line up with TRBD2. DNA for the CDR3: TGTGCCAGCAGTGCAACTAGCGTTTACAATGAGCAGTTCTTC. Translating gives CASSATSVYNEQFF.